This T cell receptor beta chain appears in the sequencing data of a study of technical replicates of blood from a handful of donors. CDR1 GTSNPN and CDR2 SVGIG come from the germline V gene (reference sequence). This CDR3 comprises 13 residues. With V trimmed by 3 bases and J by 3 bases, 1 base remained unmatched. Assay used: immunoSEQ multiplex PCR; TCRdb lists only in-frame clones, some missing. The profile covers 45,000 to 60,000 clones, with around nine tenths appearing a single time and 3% to 5% taken by the ten largest. V gene TRBV30 combines with J gene TRBJ2-1, with 8 bases aligning to TRBD2. Sequenced input: PBMCs. The sequence was obtained from a human donor in good health. Some clones in this sample may be carry-over from other donors' samples. CDR3 DNA: TGTGCCTGGAGGGGACTAGTCTACAATGAGCAGTTCTTC. Its translation is CAWRGLVYNEQFF.